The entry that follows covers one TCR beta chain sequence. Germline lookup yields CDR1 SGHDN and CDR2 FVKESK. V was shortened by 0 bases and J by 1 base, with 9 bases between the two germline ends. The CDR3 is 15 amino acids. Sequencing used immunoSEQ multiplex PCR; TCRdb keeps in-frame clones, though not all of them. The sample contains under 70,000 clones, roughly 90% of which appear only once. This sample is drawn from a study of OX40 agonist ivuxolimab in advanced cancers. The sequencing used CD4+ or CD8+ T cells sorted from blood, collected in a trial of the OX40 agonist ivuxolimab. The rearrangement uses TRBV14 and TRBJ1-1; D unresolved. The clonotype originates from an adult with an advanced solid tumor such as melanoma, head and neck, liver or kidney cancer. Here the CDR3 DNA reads TGTGCCAGCAGCCAAGATTTAAAAGAGAACACTGAAGCTTTCTTT. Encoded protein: CASSQDLKENTEAFF.